The present entry profiles one T cell receptor beta chain with its context. The antigen is unknown. Compared with germline, one end of the junction differs, possibly owing to a read error. Germline values: CDR1 SGDLS, CDR2 YYNGEE. CDR3 length: 16 residues. Libraries were prepared by immunoSEQ multiplex PCR; TCRdb keeps only in-frame clonotypes and omits some of them. The table shows around 75,000 clones, with around four fifths occurring only once. These data come from a study of cytomegalovirus exposure and HLA in healthy donors. Study-wide results and limits: The CMV antigen specificity of a few CMV-associated chains was confirmed through in vitro analysis.

The specimen was PBMCs. The clonotype was recovered from a man aged 25-45 years in good health and CMV-seronegative. J is TRBJ2-3 and V is TRBV9, with 11 nucleotides matching TRBD2. CDR3 coding DNA: TGTGCCAGCAGTGTAGGGGGACTAGCGGACACAGATACGCAGTATTTT. As protein: CASSVGGLADTDTQYF.